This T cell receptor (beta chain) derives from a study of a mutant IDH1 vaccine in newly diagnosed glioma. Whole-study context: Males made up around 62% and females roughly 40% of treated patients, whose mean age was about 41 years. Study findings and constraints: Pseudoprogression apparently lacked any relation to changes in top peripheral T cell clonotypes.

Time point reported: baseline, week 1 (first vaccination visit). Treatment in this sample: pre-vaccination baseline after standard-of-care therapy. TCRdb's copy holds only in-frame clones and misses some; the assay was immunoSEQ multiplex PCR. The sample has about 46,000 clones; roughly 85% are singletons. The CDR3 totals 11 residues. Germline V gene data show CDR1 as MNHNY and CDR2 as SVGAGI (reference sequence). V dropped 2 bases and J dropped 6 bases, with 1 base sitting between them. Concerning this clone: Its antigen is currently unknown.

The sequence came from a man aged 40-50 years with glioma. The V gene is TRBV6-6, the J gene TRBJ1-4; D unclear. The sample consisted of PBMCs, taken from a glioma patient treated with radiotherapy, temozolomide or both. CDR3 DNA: TGTGCCAGCAGTTACGATGAAAAACTGTTTTTT. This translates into CASSYDEKLFF.